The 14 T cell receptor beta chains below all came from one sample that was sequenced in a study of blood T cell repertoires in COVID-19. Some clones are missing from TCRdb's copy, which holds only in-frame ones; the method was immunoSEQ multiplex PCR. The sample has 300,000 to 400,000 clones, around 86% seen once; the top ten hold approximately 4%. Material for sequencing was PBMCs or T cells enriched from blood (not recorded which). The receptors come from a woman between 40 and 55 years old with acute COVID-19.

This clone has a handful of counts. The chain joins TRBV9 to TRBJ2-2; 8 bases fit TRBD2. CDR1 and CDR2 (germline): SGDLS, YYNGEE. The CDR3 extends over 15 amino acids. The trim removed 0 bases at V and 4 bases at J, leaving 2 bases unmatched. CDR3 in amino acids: CASSVVAGTTGELFF. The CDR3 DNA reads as TGTGCCAGCAGCGTAGTAGCGGGGACCACCGGGGAGCTGTTTTTT.

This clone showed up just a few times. The CDR3 spells CSVVQGAPGFYGYTF. In DNA form, the CDR3 reads TGCAGCGTTGTACAGGGTGCTCCCGGTTTCTATGGCTACACCTTC. This chain joins TRBV29-1 and TRBJ1-2; D possibly corresponds to TRBD1 (6 bases). V was clipped by 4 bases and J by 4 bases, with 19 bases between them. Germline lookup yields CDR1 SQVTM and CDR2 ANQGSEA. This CDR3 is 15 amino acids long.

The CDR3 loop reads CASSYTDTNYGYTF. The CDR3 DNA follows: TGTGCCAGCAGCTATACGGACACTAACTATGGCTACACCTTC. The genes are TRBV5-5 and TRBJ1-2; D is perhaps TRBD1 (5 bases). Germline V gene sequence: CDR1 SGHKS, CDR2 YYEKEE (reference sequence). Between the trimmed V and J ends, which lost 3 bases and 0 bases, there was a span of 9 bases. The CDR3 extends over 14 amino acids. The full variable domain, its missing parts supplied by reference TRBV5-5 and TRBJ1-2, is DAGVTQSPTHLIKTRGQQVTLRCSPISGHKSVSWYQQVLGQGPQFIFQYYEKEERGRGNFPDRFSARQFPNYSSELNVNALLLGDSALYLCASSYTDTNYGYTFGSGTRLTVV.

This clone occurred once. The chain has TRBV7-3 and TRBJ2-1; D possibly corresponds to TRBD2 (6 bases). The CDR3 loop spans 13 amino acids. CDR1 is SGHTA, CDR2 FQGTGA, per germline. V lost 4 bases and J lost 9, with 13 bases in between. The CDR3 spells CASSSGTVREQFF. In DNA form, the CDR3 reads TGTGCCAGCAGCTCCGGGACTGTCCGTGAGCAGTTCTTC.

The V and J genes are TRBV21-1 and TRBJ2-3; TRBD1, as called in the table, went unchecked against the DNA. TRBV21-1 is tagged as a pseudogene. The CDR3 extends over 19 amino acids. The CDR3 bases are TGTGCCAGCAGCGTCCAGGGGGACAGGGGGTCTTCTAGCACAGATACGCAGTATTTT. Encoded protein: CASSVQGDRGSSSTDTQYF.

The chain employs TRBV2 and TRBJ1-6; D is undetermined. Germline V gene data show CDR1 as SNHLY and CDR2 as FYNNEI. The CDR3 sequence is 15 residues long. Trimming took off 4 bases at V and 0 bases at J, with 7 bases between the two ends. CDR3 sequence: CASSVRSSYNSPLHF. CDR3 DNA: TGTGCCAGCAGTGTCCGTAGCTCCTATAATTCACCCCTCCACTTT.

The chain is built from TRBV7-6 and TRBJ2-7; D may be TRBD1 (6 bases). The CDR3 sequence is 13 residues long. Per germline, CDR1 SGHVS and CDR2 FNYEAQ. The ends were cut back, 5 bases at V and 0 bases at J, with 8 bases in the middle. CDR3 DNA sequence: TGTGCCAGCAGCCGGACAGTCTCCTACGAGCAGTACTTC. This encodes CASSRTVSYEQYF.

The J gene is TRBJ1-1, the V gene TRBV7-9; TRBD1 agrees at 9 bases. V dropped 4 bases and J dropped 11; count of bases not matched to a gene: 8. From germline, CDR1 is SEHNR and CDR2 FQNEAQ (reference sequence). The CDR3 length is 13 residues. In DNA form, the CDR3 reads TGTGCCAGCAGCTCCGGGACAGGGCCGTGGGCTTTCTTT. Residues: CASSSGTGPWAFF.

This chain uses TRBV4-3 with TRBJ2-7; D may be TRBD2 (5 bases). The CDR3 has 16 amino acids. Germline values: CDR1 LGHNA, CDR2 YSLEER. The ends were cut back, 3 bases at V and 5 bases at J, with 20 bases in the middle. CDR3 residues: CASSQQGGPIPNEQYF. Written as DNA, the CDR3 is TGCGCCAGCAGCCAGCAAGGAGGACCCATCCCGAACGAGCAGTACTTC.

As DNA, the CDR3 is TGTGCCAGCCGCAAGGGGCCCGAGACCCAGTACTTC. It translates to CASRKGPETQYF. The chain couples TRBV18 to TRBJ2-5, with D possibly matching TRBD1 (5 bases). The CDR3 has 12 amino acids. Germline loops: CDR1 KGHSH, CDR2 LQKENI. V was clipped by 8 bases and J by 5 bases, with 12 bases between them. The full variable domain, rest sourced from reference TRBV18 and TRBJ2-5, is NAGVMQNPRHLVRRRGQEARLRCSPMKGHSHVYWYRQLPEEGLKFMVYLQKENIIDESGMPKERFSAEFPKEGPSILRIQQVVRGDSAAYFCASRKGPETQYFGPGTRLLVL.

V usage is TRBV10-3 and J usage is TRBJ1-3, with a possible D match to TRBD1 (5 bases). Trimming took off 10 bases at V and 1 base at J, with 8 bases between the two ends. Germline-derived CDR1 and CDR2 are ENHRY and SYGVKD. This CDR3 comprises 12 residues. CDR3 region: CATQGSGNTIYF. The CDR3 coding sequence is TGTGCCACCCAGGGATCTGGAAACACCATATATTTT.

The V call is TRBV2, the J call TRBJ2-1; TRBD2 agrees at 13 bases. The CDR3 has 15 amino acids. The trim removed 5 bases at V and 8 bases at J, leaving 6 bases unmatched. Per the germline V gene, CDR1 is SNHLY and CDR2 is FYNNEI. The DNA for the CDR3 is TGTGCCAGCAGTACACTAGCGGGAGGGCCTTATGAGCAGTTCTTC. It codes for CASSTLAGGPYEQFF.

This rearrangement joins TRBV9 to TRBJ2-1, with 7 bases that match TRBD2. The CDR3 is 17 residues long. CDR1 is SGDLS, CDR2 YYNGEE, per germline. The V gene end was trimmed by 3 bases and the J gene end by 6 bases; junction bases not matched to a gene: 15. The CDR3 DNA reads TGTGCCAGCAGCGCTCTCTCGGGGGGAGGCGGGCTCAATGAGCAGTTCTTC. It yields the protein CASSALSGGGGLNEQFF.

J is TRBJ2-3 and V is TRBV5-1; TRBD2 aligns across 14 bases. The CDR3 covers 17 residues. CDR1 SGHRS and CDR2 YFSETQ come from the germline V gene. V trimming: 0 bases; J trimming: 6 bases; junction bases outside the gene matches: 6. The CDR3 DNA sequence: TGCGCCAGCAGCTTGGCAGGGACTAGCGGGAGAGGGGATACGCAGTATTTT. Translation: CASSLAGTSGRGDTQYF.